The 7 T cell receptor beta chains reported below all come from one sample, sequenced in a study of technical replicates of blood from several donors. The assay was immunoSEQ multiplex PCR, and TCRdb's table has in-frame clones only and misses some. The sample consists of more than 75,000 clones, 96% of them appearing once. Sequencing was carried out using T cells isolated from PBMCs. Every receptor here comes from a human donor in good health.

The rearrangement links TRBV6-5 to TRBJ2-7; 7 positions match TRBD1. The germline gives CDR1 MNHEY, CDR2 SVGAGI. This CDR3 comprises 16 residues. V trimming: 0 bases; J trimming: 1 base; junction bases outside the gene matches: 6. The CDR3 DNA follows: TGTGCCAGCAGTTACTCGGTCATGGGACAGTCCTACGAGCAGTACTTC. It translates to CASSYSVMGQSYEQYF.

The gene calls are TRBV14 and TRBJ2-5; 8 bases match TRBD1. Germline V lookup: CDR1 SGHDN, CDR2 FVKESK. The junction had 10 bases not matched to a gene; V was cut back by 2 bases and J by 5 bases. CDR3 size: 16 residues. CDR3 loop: CASSQIGQGRVETQYF. In DNA form, the CDR3 reads TGTGCCAGCAGCCAAATAGGACAGGGTCGGGTGGAGACCCAGTACTTC.

This chain joins TRBV27 and TRBJ1-5; tentatively, D is TRBD1 (5 bases). Looked up from germline, CDR1 is MNHEY and CDR2 is SMNVEV (reference sequence). This CDR3 is built from 14 residues. Deletions cut 1 base from V and 2 bases from J, with 6 bases between. This CDR3 is CASSLLQGNQPQHF. CDR3 nucleotides: TGTGCCAGCAGTTTATTACAGGGCAATCAGCCCCAGCATTTT.

V usage is TRBV27 and J usage is TRBJ2-5; 7 nucleotides agree with TRBD1. The CDR3 loop spans 16 amino acids. Germline V gives CDR1 MNHEY, CDR2 SMNVEV (reference sequence). Trimming took 5 bases from V and 0 from J; bases not matched to a gene: 9. For the CDR3, the DNA is TGTGCCAGCAGTCTAAGACAGGGCTTTTACCAAGAGACCCAGTACTTC. It specifies CASSLRQGFYQETQYF.

The chain carries TRBV5-4 and TRBJ1-2; D is perhaps TRBD1 (5 bases). CDR3 length equals 16 residues. Germline-derived CDR1 and CDR2 are SGHNT and YYREEE (reference sequence). Trimming removed 4 bases from V and 6 bases from J, with 22 bases in between. CDR3 amino acids: CASSVEVGALVDGYTF. In nucleotides, the CDR3 is TGTGCCAGCAGCGTTGAGGTTGGGGCCCTGGTGGATGGCTACACCTTC.

V and J are TRBV5-5 and TRBJ1-1, with TRBD1 matching over 7 bases. Trimming at V came to 2 bases and at J to 3 bases, leaving 1 base not matched to a gene. Germline loops: CDR1 SGHKS, CDR2 YYEKEE (reference sequence). The CDR3 is 13 amino acids. CDR3 region: CASSLQGHTEAFF. The CDR3 DNA sequence: TGTGCCAGCAGCTTACAGGGGCACACTGAAGCTTTCTTT.

This sequence joins TRBV9 and TRBJ1-1, with D tentatively TRBD1 (6 bases). The germline V and J ends were trimmed by 6 bases and 4 bases, with 13 bases remaining between them. This CDR3 is built from 13 residues. Per germline, CDR1 SGDLS and CDR2 YYNGEE. The CDR3 nucleotides are TGTGCCAGCAACCCTACAGGGATCACTGAAGCTTTCTTT. This gives the protein CASNPTGITEAFF.